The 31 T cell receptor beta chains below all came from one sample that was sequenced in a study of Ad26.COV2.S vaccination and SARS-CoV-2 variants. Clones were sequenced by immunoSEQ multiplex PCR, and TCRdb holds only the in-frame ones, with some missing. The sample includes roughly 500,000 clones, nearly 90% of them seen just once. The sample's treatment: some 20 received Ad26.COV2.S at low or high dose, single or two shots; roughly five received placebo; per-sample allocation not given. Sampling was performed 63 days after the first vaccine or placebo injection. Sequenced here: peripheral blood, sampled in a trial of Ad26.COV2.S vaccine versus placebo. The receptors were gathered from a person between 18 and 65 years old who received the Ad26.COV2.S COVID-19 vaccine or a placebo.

CDR3 residues: CASSLASGPRQETQYF. CDR3 in DNA: TGTGCCAGCAGCTTAGCCAGTGGGCCCCGCCAAGAGACCCAGTACTTC. The chain recombines TRBV7-2 with TRBJ2-5; D is unresolved. This CDR3 comprises 16 residues. Trimming took 0 bases from V and 1 from J, leaving 12 bases between them. The germline gives CDR1 SGHTA, CDR2 FQGNSA.

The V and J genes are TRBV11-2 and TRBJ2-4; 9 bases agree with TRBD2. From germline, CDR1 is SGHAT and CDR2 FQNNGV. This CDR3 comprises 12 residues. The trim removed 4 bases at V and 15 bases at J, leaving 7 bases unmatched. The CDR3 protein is CASSSLAGRWYF. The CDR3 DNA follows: TGTGCCAGCAGCTCCCTAGCGGGAAGGTGGTACTTC.

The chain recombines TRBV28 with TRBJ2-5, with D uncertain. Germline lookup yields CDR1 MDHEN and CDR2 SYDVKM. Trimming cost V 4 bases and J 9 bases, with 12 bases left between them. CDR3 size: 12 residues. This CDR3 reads CASSSPSGSQYF. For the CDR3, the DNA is TGTGCCAGCAGTTCCCCCAGTGGGTCCCAGTACTTC. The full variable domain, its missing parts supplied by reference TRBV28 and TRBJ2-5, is DVKVTQSSRYLVKRTGEKVFLECVQDMDHENMFWYRQDPGLGLRLIYFSYDVKMKEKGDIPEGYSVSREKKERFSLILESASTNQTSMYLCASSSPSGSQYFGPGTRLLVL.

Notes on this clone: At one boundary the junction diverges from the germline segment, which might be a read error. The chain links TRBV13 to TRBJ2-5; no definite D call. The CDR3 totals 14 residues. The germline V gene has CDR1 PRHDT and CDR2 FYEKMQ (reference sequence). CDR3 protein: CASSLGGWTAWGNF. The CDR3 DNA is TGTGCCAGCAGCTTAGGCGGGTGGACCGCCTGGGGAAACTTC.

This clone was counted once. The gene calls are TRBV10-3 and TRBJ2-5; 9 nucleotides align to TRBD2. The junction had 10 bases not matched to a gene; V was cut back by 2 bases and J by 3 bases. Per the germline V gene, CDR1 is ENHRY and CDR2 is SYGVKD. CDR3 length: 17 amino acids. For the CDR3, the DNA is TGTGCCATCAGTGAGATGGGGCTAGCGGGATTGAAAGAGACCCAGTACTTC. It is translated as CAISEMGLAGLKETQYF.

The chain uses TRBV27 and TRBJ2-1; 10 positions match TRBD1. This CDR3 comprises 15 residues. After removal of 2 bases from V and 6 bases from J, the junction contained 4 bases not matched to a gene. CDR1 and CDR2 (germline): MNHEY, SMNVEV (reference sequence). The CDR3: CASSLPGTGVNEQFF. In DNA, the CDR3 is TGTGCCAGCAGTTTACCCGGGACAGGGGTCAATGAGCAGTTCTTC.

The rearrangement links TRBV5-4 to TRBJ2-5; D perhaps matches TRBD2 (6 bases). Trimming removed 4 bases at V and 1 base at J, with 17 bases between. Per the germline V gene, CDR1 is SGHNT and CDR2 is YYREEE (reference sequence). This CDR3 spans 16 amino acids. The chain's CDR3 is CASSRVIADSQETQYF. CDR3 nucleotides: TGTGCCAGCAGCCGGGTGATAGCGGATAGCCAAGAGACCCAGTACTTC.

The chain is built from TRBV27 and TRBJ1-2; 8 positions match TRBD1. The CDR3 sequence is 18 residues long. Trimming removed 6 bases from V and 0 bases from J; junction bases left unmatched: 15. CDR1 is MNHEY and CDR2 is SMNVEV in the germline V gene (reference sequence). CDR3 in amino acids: CASSLGPGRQGPNYGYTF. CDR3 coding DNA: TGTGCCAGCAGCCTCGGGCCGGGTCGACAGGGGCCTAACTATGGCTACACCTTC.

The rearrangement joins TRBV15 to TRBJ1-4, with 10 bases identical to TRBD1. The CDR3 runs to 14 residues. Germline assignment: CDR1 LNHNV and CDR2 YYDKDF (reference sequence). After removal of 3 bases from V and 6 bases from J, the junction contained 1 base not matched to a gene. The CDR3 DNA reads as TGTGCCACCAGCAGGGACAGGGGGTATGAAAAACTGTTTTTT. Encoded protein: CATSRDRGYEKLFF.

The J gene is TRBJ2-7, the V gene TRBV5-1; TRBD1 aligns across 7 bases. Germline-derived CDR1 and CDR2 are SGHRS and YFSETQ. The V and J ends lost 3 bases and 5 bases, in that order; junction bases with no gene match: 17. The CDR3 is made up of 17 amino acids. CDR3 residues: CASSSPRLGTDLHEQYF. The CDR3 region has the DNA TGCGCCAGCAGCTCCCCCCGACTCGGGACAGATCTTCACGAGCAGTACTTC.

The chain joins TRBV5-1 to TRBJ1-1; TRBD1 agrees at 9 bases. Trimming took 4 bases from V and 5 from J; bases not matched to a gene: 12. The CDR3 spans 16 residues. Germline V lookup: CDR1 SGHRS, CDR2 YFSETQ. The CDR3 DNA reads TGCGCCAGCAGCCAACCATCACAGGGGGCTTTGACTGAAGCTTTCTTT. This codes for CASSQPSQGALTEAFF.

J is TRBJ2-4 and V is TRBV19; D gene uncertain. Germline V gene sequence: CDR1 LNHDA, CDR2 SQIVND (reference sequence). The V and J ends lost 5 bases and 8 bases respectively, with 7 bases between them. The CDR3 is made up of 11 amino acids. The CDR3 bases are TGTGCCAGTAGTTCAAGGGACATTCAGTACTTC. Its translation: CASSSRDIQYF.

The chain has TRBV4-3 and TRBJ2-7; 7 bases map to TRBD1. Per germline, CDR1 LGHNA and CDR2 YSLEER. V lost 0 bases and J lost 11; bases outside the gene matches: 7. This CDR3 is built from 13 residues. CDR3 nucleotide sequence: TGCGCCAGCAGCCAAGATCAAGGGACAGCAAAGTACGTC. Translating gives CASSQDQGTAKYV.

The CDR3 protein is CASASNIGGEETQYF. The CDR3 bases are TGTGCCAGCGCCAGTAACATCGGGGGGGAAGAGACCCAGTACTTC. The chain combines TRBV9 with TRBJ2-5; the match to TRBD2 covers 8 bases. Germline V gene sequence: CDR1 SGDLS, CDR2 YYNGEE. Germline trimming cut 7 bases from V and 3 bases from J; bases unmatched to any gene: 11. This CDR3 comprises 15 residues.

In nucleotides, the CDR3 is TGTGCCAGCAGCTTCGCTAGCGGATACAATGAGCAGTTCTTC. Protein: CASSFASGYNEQFF. The chain carries TRBV7-9 and TRBJ2-1; 7 bases align to TRBD2. Trimming took 3 bases from V and 4 from J; bases not matched to a gene: 3. CDR3 length: 14 residues. The V gene's germline CDR1 is SEHNR and CDR2 FQNEAQ (reference sequence).

The CDR3 bases are TGTGCCAGCAGCCAAGTGGGTAGCACAGATACGCAGTATTTT. This gives the protein CASSQVGSTDTQYF. The rearrangement links TRBV3-1 (or the pseudogene TRBV3-2) to TRBJ2-3; D is uncertain. The CDR3 extends over 14 amino acids. Germline loops: CDR1 LGHDT, CDR2 YNNKEL (reference sequence). The V end lost 1 base, the J end lost 0 bases, and 5 bases lay between the germline ends.

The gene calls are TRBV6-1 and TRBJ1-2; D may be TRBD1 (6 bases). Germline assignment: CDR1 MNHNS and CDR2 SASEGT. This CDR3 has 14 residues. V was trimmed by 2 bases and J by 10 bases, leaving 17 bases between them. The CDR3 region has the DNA TGTGCCAGCAGTGAATGGGTAGGGGGACGCGACTACACCTTC. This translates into CASSEWVGGRDYTF.

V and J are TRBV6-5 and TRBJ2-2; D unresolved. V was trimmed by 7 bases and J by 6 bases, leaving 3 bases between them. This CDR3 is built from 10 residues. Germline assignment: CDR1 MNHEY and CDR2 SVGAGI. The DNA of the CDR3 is TGTGCCAGCATGGCCGGGGAGCTGTTTTTT. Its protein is CASMAGELFF.

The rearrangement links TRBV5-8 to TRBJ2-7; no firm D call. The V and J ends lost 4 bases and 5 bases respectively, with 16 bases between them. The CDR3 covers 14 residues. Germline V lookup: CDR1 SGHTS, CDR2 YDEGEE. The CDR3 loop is CASSGWPRRHEQYV. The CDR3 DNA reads TGTGCCAGCAGCGGGTGGCCCAGGCGACACGAGCAGTACGTC.

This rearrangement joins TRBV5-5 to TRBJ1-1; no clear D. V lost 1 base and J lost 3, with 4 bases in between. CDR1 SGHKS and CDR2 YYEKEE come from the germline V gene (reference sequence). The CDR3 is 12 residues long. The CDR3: CASSLTHTEAFF. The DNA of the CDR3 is TGTGCCAGCAGCTTGACCCACACTGAAGCTTTCTTT.

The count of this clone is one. The CDR3 loop reads CASSLTGTGETQYF. CDR3 bases: TGTGCCAGCAGCTTAACGGGCACAGGGGAGACCCAGTACTTC. The chain has TRBV7-8 and TRBJ2-5, with D tentatively TRBD1 (6 bases). Germline loops: CDR1 SGHVS, CDR2 FQNEAQ. With 2 bases removed from V and 5 bases from J, the gap between germline ends came to 12 bases. The CDR3 is made up of 14 amino acids. Using reference TRBV7-8 and TRBJ2-5 for the parts outside the CDR3, the full variable domain is GAGVSQSPRYKVAKRGQDVALRCDPISGHVSLFWYQQALGQGPEFLTYFQNEAQLDKSGLPSDRFFAERPEGSVSTLKIQRTQQEDSAVYLCASSLTGTGETQYFGPGTRLLVL.

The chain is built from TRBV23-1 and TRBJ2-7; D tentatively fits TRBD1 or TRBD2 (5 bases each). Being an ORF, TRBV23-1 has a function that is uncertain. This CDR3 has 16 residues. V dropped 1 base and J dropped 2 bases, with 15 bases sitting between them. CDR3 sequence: CASSQLRGDSPYEQYF. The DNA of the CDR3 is TGCGCCAGCAGTCAATTAAGGGGAGACAGTCCCTACGAGCAGTACTTC.

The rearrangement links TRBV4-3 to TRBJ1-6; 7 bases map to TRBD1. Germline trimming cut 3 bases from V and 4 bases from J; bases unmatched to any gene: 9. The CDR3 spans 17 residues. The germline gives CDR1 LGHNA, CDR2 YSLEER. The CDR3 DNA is TGCGCCAGCAGCCAGGCTCCAACAGGGGATTATAATTCACCCCTCCACTTT. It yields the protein CASSQAPTGDYNSPLHF.

CDR3 sequence: CASSLGRGTTMNTEAFF. Here the CDR3 DNA reads TGTGCCAGTAGCCTAGGCAGGGGTACCACGATGAACACTGAAGCTTTCTTT. This chain connects TRBV19 to TRBJ1-1; maybe TRBD1 (6 bases). V was trimmed by 6 bases and J by 0 bases, leaving 20 bases between them. CDR1 LNHDA and CDR2 SQIVND come from the germline V gene (reference sequence). The CDR3 covers 17 residues.

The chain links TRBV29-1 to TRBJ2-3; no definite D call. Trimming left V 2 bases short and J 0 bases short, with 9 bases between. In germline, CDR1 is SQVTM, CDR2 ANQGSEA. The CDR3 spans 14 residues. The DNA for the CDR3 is TGCAGCGTTGAAAGTTCCACTAGCACAGATACGCAGTATTTT. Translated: CSVESSTSTDTQYF.

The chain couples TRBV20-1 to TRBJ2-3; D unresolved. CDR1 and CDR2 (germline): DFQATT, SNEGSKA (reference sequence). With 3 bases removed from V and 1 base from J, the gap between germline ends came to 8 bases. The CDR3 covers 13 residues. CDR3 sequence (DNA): TGCAGTGCTAGTGCTGGGGGCACAGATACGCAGTATTTT. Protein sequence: CSASAGGTDTQYF.

The CDR3 region has the DNA TGTGCCAGCAGTCTCAGACTAGCGGACTACAATGAGCAGTTCTTC. This gives the protein CASSLRLADYNEQFF. The genes are TRBV5-6 and TRBJ2-1, with 9 bases matching TRBD2. Germline loops: CDR1 SGHDT, CDR2 YYEEEE. The CDR3 extends over 15 amino acids. The V gene end was trimmed by 5 bases and the J gene end by 3 bases; junction bases not matched to a gene: 6.

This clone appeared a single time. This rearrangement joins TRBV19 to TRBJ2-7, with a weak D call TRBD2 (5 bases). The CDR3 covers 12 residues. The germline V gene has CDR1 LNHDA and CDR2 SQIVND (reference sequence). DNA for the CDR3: TGTGCCAGTATAGGGAGACACTACGTGCAGTACGTC. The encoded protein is CASIGRHYVQYV.

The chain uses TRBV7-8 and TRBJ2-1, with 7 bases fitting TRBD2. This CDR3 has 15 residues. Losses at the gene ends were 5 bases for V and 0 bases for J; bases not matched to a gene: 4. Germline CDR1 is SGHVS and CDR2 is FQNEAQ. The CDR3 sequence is CASSRAGSSYNEQFF. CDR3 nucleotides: TGTGCCAGCAGCCGAGCGGGAAGCTCCTACAATGAGCAGTTCTTC.

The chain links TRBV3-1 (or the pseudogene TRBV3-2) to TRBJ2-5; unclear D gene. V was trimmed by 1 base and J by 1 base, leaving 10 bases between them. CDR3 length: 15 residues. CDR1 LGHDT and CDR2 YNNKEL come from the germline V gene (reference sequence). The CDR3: CASSQAWLGQETQYF. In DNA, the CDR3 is TGTGCCAGCAGCCAAGCCTGGCTAGGCCAAGAGACCCAGTACTTC.

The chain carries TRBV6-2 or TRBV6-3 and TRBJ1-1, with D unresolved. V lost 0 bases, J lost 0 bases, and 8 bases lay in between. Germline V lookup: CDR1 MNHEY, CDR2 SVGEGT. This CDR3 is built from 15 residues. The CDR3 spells CASSYSKGMNTEAFF. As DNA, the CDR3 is TGTGCCAGCAGTTACTCGAAAGGGATGAACACTGAAGCTTTCTTT.